Here is one TCR beta chain with its context. Its antigen is still unknown. Profiled with immunoSEQ multiplex PCR; TCRdb holds only in-frame clones, not every one. The sample carries about 80,000 clones, approximately 84% recorded once. This specimen comes from a study of OX40 agonist ivuxolimab in advanced cancers. Background on the study: The study gave patients intravenous ivuxolimab at 0.01 to 10 mg/kg every 2 weeks. Aged roughly 23 to 90 with a mean of roughly 65 years, they were 82.7% male. General study points: Dosing at 0.1 to 3.0 mg/kg was accompanied by clonal expansion of CD4+ and CD8+ blood T cells by week 6. Partial responders at 0.1-3.0 mg/kg showed near-lowest clonal expansion.

This CDR3 comprises 14 residues. Germline CDR1 and CDR2: GTSNPN and SVGIG (reference sequence). The ends lost 5 bases at V and 10 bases at J; junction bases unmatched: 10. The input for sequencing was CD4+ or CD8+ T cells sorted from blood, taken in a trial of the OX40 agonist ivuxolimab. This chain joins TRBV30 and TRBJ1-6; 8 nucleotides line up with TRBD1. This receptor was taken from an adult with an advanced solid tumor such as melanoma, head and neck, liver or kidney cancer. The DNA of the CDR3 is TGTGCCTGGTCAAAGGGGACAGGAGACTCACCCCTCCACTTT. It codes for CAWSKGTGDSPLHF.